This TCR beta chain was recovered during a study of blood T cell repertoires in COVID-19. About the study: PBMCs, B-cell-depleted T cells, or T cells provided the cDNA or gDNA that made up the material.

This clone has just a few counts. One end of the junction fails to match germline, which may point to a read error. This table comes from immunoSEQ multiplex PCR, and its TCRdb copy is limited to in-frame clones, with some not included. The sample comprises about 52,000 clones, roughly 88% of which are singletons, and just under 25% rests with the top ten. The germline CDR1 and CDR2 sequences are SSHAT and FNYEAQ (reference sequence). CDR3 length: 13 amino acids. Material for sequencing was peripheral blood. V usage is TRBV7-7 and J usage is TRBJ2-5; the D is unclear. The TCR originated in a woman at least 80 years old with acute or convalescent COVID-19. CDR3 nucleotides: TGTGCTAGCAGCCCCCTCACCGGGGAGACCCAGTACTTC. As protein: CASSPLTGETQYF.